A single sample gave rise to the 3 T cell receptor beta chains below, sequenced in a study of molecular identifiers for immune sequencing clone quantification. TCRdb analysed the PCR reads with MiXCR anew, one entry per CDR3 protein. This table has about 640,000 distinct CDR3 sequences, less than 20% appearing once. The specimen was naive CD8+ T cells from blood, with Jurkat cell RNA spiked in. Subset reported: FACS-sorted CD8+CD4-CCR7+CD45RA+ naive T cells. All receptors derive from a human donor in good health. Some libraries in this study had Jurkat cell RNA spiked in.

This clonotype appeared many times. The V and J genes are TRBV7-9 and TRBJ2-3, with TRBD2 matching over 7 bases. CDR3 length equals 15 residues. The germline gives CDR1 SEHNR, CDR2 FQNEAQ (reference sequence). The V segment lost 4 bases and the J segment 3 bases; nucleotides outside the gene matches: 7. The CDR3 nucleotides are TGTGCCAGCAGCTCAAAGCGGGATAGGACAGATACGCAGTATTTT. This sequence encodes CASSSKRDRTDTQYF.

The sample holds many counts of this clonotype. This chain links TRBV7-9 with TRBJ2-7; tentative D call: TRBD2 (6 bases). The length of the CDR3 is 14 residues. The V and J ends lost 4 bases and 4 bases respectively, with 14 bases between them. Germline CDR1 and CDR2: SEHNR and FQNEAQ (reference sequence). The chain's CDR3 is CASSSGVGGYEQYF. In DNA form, the CDR3 reads TGTGCCAGCAGCTCTGGAGTCGGGGGATACGAGCAGTACTTC.

This clonotype was seen at least ten times. The chain uses TRBV6-2 or TRBV6-3 and TRBJ2-6; D remains unclear. This CDR3 is 16 amino acids long. Germline lookup yields CDR1 MNHEY and CDR2 SVGEGT. The V and J ends lost 6 bases and 2 bases respectively, with 14 bases between them. This CDR3 is CASSPAYTPGANVLTF. Written as DNA, the CDR3 is TGTGCCAGCAGCCCGGCGTACACCCCTGGGGCCAACGTCCTGACTTTC.